This record concerns one T cell receptor (beta chain) sequence. Its specific antigen is unknown. No base qualities exist here, and no much larger clone lies one base off it. This sample was taken from a study of blood T cell repertoires in COVID-19 (dated by TCRdb to about 2020). About the full investigation: Collaborator samples came from the United States, Italy and Spain and covered acute and convalescent phases of COVID-19. The prospective study material was composed of cDNA or gDNA derived from T cells, B-cell-depleted T cells, or PBMCs. Deeply sampled blood TCRbeta repertoires from subjects exposed to, actively infected with, or recovered from COVID-19 were included in the dataset. A freely available public database, intended as a resource for researchers studying the immune response to SARS-CoV-2, is where the repertoires were released. The samples were drawn from the first 160 participants of the ongoing ImmuneRACE study and from 950 to 1,500 subjects provided by 6 global collaborators. A de-identified subject ID, COVID-19 status, age in years and sex were almost always included in the sample metadata. Where available, HLA class I and class II types were taken from metadata supplied by the sample provider and were not determined by assay-based typing.

The immunoSEQ Assay, a bias-controlled multiplex PCR, was used to amplify TCRbeta CDR3 regions from genomic DNA. As for the original processing: The number of nucleated cells in each sample was estimated by amplification of reference gene primers within the assay. Sequence reads were collapsed and filtered to measure the absolute abundance of every unique TCRbeta CDR3 rearrangement. For each sample, productive Simpson clonality was calculated as the square root of Simpson's diversity index across productive rearrangements. Held by TCRdb, this immuneACCESS table contains in-frame sequences only and omits some clones. Under half of the omission traces to an unresolved V gene where checked; the cause of the rest is unknown. V, J and clone size were drawn from that table, and D and trimming were deduced from the DNA. The sample yields some 170,000 clones; about four fifths were counted once. The ten largest clones add up to roughly 11% of the sample.

Each collaborating institution followed its own protocols to collect whole blood in K2EDTA tubes. Collaborator samples were shipped for TCRbeta analysis as frozen whole blood, isolated PBMCs, or DNA extracted from either sample type. The CDR3, from cysteine to phenylalanine, totals 15 residues. The entry retains the CDR3 DNA only, 45 bases that are in frame from base 1. Relative to germline, V is missing 6 bases and J is missing 8 bases, with 15 bases of the junction outside any gene match. The CDR1 and CDR2 encoded by the germline V gene are SQVTM and ANQGSEA. Broader findings and caveats from the paper: The amount of clinical and demographic metadata varied by source and participant and was provided uncurated.

The sequenced sample was peripheral blood. This receptor was taken from a man aged 60 to 75 with active or convalescent COVID-19. This receptor chain uses TRBV29-1 and TRBJ2-1, with 8 junctional bases fitting TRBD2. For the CDR3, the sequence is CSVAVLGTRNDEQFF. The sequenced DNA is TGCAGCGTCGCCGTGCTCGGGACTAGAAACGATGAGCAGTTCTTC.